This TCR beta chain was identified in a study of cytomegalovirus exposure and HLA in healthy donors. Findings and limits, study-wide: There were 164 TCR beta chains listed as cytomegalovirus-associated. V segments that were indistinguishable, TRBV6-2 and TRBV6-3 among them, were omitted from analysis.

The PCR was carried out with 60 Vbeta primers and 13 Jbeta primers. This table comes from immunoSEQ multiplex PCR, and its TCRdb copy is limited to in-frame clones, with some not included. The table records some 150,000 clones, about four fifths of them present only once. The germline V gene has CDR1 SGDLS and CDR2 YYNGEE. V was trimmed by 0 bases and J by 0 bases, leaving 7 bases between them. CDR3 size: 15 residues. With regard to this clone: Its cognate antigen is unknown.

The J gene is TRBJ1-3, the V gene TRBV9; D is unclear. The sequencing sample was made of PBMCs. This clonotype was obtained from a man younger than 40 in good health and CMV-seropositive. CDR3 in amino acids: CASSVDSFSGNTIYF. CDR3 in DNA: TGTGCCAGCAGCGTAGACAGCTTCTCTGGAAACACCATATATTTT. Full variable domain (remainder filled in from reference TRBV9 and TRBJ1-3): DSGVTQTPKHLITATGQRVTLRCSPRSGDLSVYWYQQSLDQGLQFLIQYYNGEERAKGNILERFSAQQFPDLHSELNLSSLELGDSALYFCASSVDSFSGNTIYFGEGSWLTVV.